The source of this T cell receptor beta chain is a study of T cell responses to AZD1222 COVID-19 vaccine. The CDR3 has 16 amino acids. Trimming pared 2 bases from V and 3 bases from J, leaving 14 bases between. Per germline, CDR1 MNHEY and CDR2 SMNVEV (reference sequence). Assay: immunoSEQ multiplex PCR; the TCRdb copy retains only in-frame clones and omits some. Of more than 85,000 clones in the sample, around 90% were seen once. This material consisted of peripheral blood, taken on day 0 of AZD1222 vaccination. The clonotype was recovered from an adult in good health. J is TRBJ2-1 and V is TRBV27, with D perhaps given as TRBD1 or TRBD2 (6 bases each). CDR3 in amino acids: CASSLGGDTYYNEQFF. The DNA for the CDR3 is TGTGCCAGCAGTTTAGGCGGGGACACCTACTACAATGAGCAGTTCTTC.